A selection of T cell receptor beta chains follows, all from one sample in a study of T cells after yellow fever vaccination. One entry per CDR3 protein results from TCRdb running MiXCR on the 5' RACE reads. Found here are some 670,000 distinct CDR3 sequences, roughly an eighth of them singletons; the top ten hold about 16%. Here the sequenced sample was PBMCs, taken on the day of the yellow fever booster vaccination. The receptors stem from a man aged 30-40 years who received the YFV17D yellow fever vaccine. Each CDR3 is given with its conserved first and last residue. Fields, in order: CDR3 DNA, CDR3 protein, clone size, V gene, J gene, D gene. A D gene is named only where the DNA matches it firmly. Rows may omit the clone size; those that give it use once, few, many or a size class.

cdr3_nt: TGTGCCAGCAGTGCCGGGCCAGAGCATTACGAGCAGTACTTC; cdr3_aa: CASSAGPEHYEQYF; clone_size: many; v_call: TRBV7-6; j_call: TRBJ2-7; d_call: -
cdr3_nt: TGTGCCAGCAGCTTGGTTTCGTCCTACGAGCAGTACTTC; cdr3_aa: CASSLVSSYEQYF; clone_size: many; v_call: TRBV5-5; j_call: TRBJ2-7; d_call: -
cdr3_nt: TGTGCCAGCAGCGTAACTAGCGGGAAGTCTTACGAGCAGTACTTC; cdr3_aa: CASSVTSGKSYEQYF; clone_size: few; v_call: TRBV7-9; j_call: TRBJ2-7; d_call: TRBD2
cdr3_nt: TGCGCCAGCAGCCAAGGAAGATTTAACTCCTACAATGAGCAGTTCTTC; cdr3_aa: CASSQGRFNSYNEQFF; clone_size: few; v_call: TRBV4-3; j_call: TRBJ2-1; d_call: -
cdr3_nt: TGTGCCAGCAGTTTAGGGCGAAGGAGTGAAGCTTTCTTT; cdr3_aa: CASSLGRRSEAFF; clone_size: -; v_call: TRBV12-3/TRBV12-4; j_call: TRBJ1-1; d_call: -
cdr3_nt: TGTGCCACCAGTGATAGGGGAGCGGGAGAAGGATACTATGAGCAGTTCTTC; cdr3_aa: CATSDRGAGEGYYEQFF; clone_size: few; v_call: TRBV24-1; j_call: TRBJ2-1; d_call: TRBD2
cdr3_nt: TGTGCCACCAGCGGAAAGACAGGGGATGGGGCCAACGTCCTGACTTTC; cdr3_aa: CATSGKTGDGANVLTF; clone_size: many; v_call: TRBV15; j_call: TRBJ2-6; d_call: TRBD1
cdr3_nt: TGCAGTGGTAAAGCATCGGCTAAAGAGACCCAGTACTTC; cdr3_aa: CSGKASAKETQYF; clone_size: -; v_call: TRBV20-1; j_call: TRBJ2-5; d_call: -
cdr3_nt: TGTGCCAGCAGTTCCGGCAGGGTGGTGCAGTACTTC; cdr3_aa: CASSSGRVVQYF; clone_size: many; v_call: TRBV12-3/TRBV12-4; j_call: TRBJ2-7; d_call: -
cdr3_nt: TGCGCCAGCATACGGGGGGAACCGGGACTAGCGGGAGGGAATGAGCAGTTCTTC; cdr3_aa: CASIRGEPGLAGGNEQFF; clone_size: few; v_call: TRBV5-1; j_call: TRBJ2-1; d_call: TRBD2
cdr3_nt: TGTGCCAGCAGCCATCAGGACAGGGCCTTATACGAGCAGTACTTC; cdr3_aa: CASSHQDRALYEQYF; clone_size: -; v_call: TRBV14; j_call: TRBJ2-7; d_call: TRBD1
cdr3_nt: TGTGCCAGCAGCCTGAAAAAAATCGATGAGCAGTTCTTC; cdr3_aa: CASSLKKIDEQFF; clone_size: -; v_call: TRBV5-4; j_call: TRBJ2-1; d_call: -
cdr3_nt: TGCAGTGCCCCGACTAGCGTGGGGGGGCAGTACTTC; cdr3_aa: CSAPTSVGGQYF; clone_size: -; v_call: TRBV20-1; j_call: TRBJ2-7; d_call: TRBD2
cdr3_nt: TGTGCCAGCAGCTGGGCGGTGGACAGGAGCTCCTACGAGCAGTACTTC; cdr3_aa: CASSWAVDRSSYEQYF; clone_size: few; v_call: TRBV7-2; j_call: TRBJ2-7; d_call: TRBD1
cdr3_nt: TGCAGTGGGGCCCCTAGCGGGAGTATGAACGAGCAGTACTTC; cdr3_aa: CSGAPSGSMNEQYF; clone_size: -; v_call: TRBV20-1; j_call: TRBJ2-7; d_call: TRBD2
cdr3_nt: TGTGCCAGTAGTCCGGCCGGCAAAGCTAACTATGGCTACACCTTC; cdr3_aa: CASSPAGKANYGYTF; clone_size: many; v_call: TRBV19; j_call: TRBJ1-2; d_call: -
cdr3_nt: TGTGCCAGCAGTTCCTGGTCTAGCGGCCCCTCCTACAATGAGCAGTTCTTC; cdr3_aa: CASSSWSSGPSYNEQFF; clone_size: few; v_call: TRBV6-2/TRBV6-3; j_call: TRBJ2-1; d_call: TRBD2
cdr3_nt: TGCGCCAGCAGCCAAGAATGGGAGGGCGCCTACGAGCAGTACTTC; cdr3_aa: CASSQEWEGAYEQYF; clone_size: few; v_call: TRBV4-3; j_call: TRBJ2-7; d_call: TRBD2
cdr3_nt: TGTGCCAGCAGCTATTCGACAGGGGGAATATCCTACGAGCAGTACTTC; cdr3_aa: CASSYSTGGISYEQYF; clone_size: few; v_call: TRBV7-9; j_call: TRBJ2-7; d_call: TRBD1
cdr3_nt: TGTGCCAGCAGCTTCCGCCTCAAAAGCGGGAGAGAGGGCTACGAGCAGTACTTC; cdr3_aa: CASSFRLKSGREGYEQYF; clone_size: -; v_call: TRBV7-8; j_call: TRBJ2-7; d_call: TRBD2
cdr3_nt: TGCAGTGTCCTGGGACCTGGAAACACCATATATTTT; cdr3_aa: CSVLGPGNTIYF; clone_size: -; v_call: TRBV20-1; j_call: TRBJ1-3; d_call: -
cdr3_nt: TGCAGCGTCCGGGACAGGGGTGACGAGCAGTACTTC; cdr3_aa: CSVRDRGDEQYF; clone_size: -; v_call: TRBV29-1; j_call: TRBJ2-7; d_call: TRBD1
cdr3_nt: TGTGCCAGCAGCCAAGATCAGGATAGATTGGCCGGGGAGCTGTTTTTT; cdr3_aa: CASSQDQDRLAGELFF; clone_size: many; v_call: TRBV4-2; j_call: TRBJ2-2; d_call: -
cdr3_nt: TGTGCCAGCAGTTACTCTCGTCGGGACCTTATAGGAAACACCATATATTTT; cdr3_aa: CASSYSRRDLIGNTIYF; clone_size: -; v_call: TRBV6-5; j_call: TRBJ1-3; d_call: -
cdr3_nt: TGTGCCAGCAGTTCTGGACAGCTCGCCGAGCAGTACTTC; cdr3_aa: CASSSGQLAEQYF; clone_size: many; v_call: TRBV28; j_call: TRBJ2-7; d_call: -
cdr3_nt: TGTGCCAGCAGAGGGTTCTCCGGGACGGGTCCCTACGAGCAGTACTTC; cdr3_aa: CASRGFSGTGPYEQYF; clone_size: -; v_call: TRBV7-9; j_call: TRBJ2-7; d_call: -
cdr3_nt: TGTGCCACCAGTGATTTCGCAGCGGACAGGGGGGACACTGAAGCTTTCTTT; cdr3_aa: CATSDFAADRGDTEAFF; clone_size: few; v_call: TRBV24-1; j_call: TRBJ1-1; d_call: TRBD1
cdr3_nt: TGCGCCAGCAGCTTGGGACAGGGGGCCGGTGGCTACACCTTC; cdr3_aa: CASSLGQGAGGYTF; clone_size: -; v_call: TRBV5-1; j_call: TRBJ1-2; d_call: TRBD1
cdr3_nt: TGCAGCGTTGAACAGGGATTTAATGAAAAACTGTTTTTT; cdr3_aa: CSVEQGFNEKLFF; clone_size: -; v_call: TRBV29-1; j_call: TRBJ1-4; d_call: -
cdr3_nt: TGTGCCAGCAGTGGGTCTCCTCACACTGAAGCTTTCTTT; cdr3_aa: CASSGSPHTEAFF; clone_size: -; v_call: TRBV25-1; j_call: TRBJ1-1; d_call: -
cdr3_nt: TGCAGTGCTCGGGGCGTTGTCGGTTTGCAGTTCTTC; cdr3_aa: CSARGVVGLQFF; clone_size: many; v_call: TRBV20-1; j_call: TRBJ2-1; d_call: -
cdr3_nt: TGTGCCAGCAGCCCACCGACCTTGGATACGCAGTATTTT; cdr3_aa: CASSPPTLDTQYF; clone_size: few; v_call: TRBV7-9; j_call: TRBJ2-3; d_call: -
cdr3_nt: TGTGCCAGCAGCTTAGGAACTAGCGGGAGGTACAATGAGCAGTTCTTC; cdr3_aa: CASSLGTSGRYNEQFF; clone_size: many; v_call: TRBV11-2; j_call: TRBJ2-1; d_call: TRBD2
cdr3_nt: TGTGCCAGCAGTTACCTGACTAGCGGGAGAGGAAACTACGAGCAGTACTTC; cdr3_aa: CASSYLTSGRGNYEQYF; clone_size: few; v_call: TRBV6-5; j_call: TRBJ2-7; d_call: TRBD2
cdr3_nt: TGTGCCAGCAACACCCGGGCGGGGTATGGGGAAAACATTCAGTACTTC; cdr3_aa: CASNTRAGYGENIQYF; clone_size: -; v_call: TRBV6-1; j_call: TRBJ2-4; d_call: -
cdr3_nt: TGTGCCAGCAGCCCAGGTCACTCCTACAATGAGCAGTTCTTC; cdr3_aa: CASSPGHSYNEQFF; clone_size: many; v_call: TRBV12-3/TRBV12-4; j_call: TRBJ2-1; d_call: -
cdr3_nt: TGCGCCAGCAGCTCGGAGGGGACTAGTGAGACCCAGTACTTC; cdr3_aa: CASSSEGTSETQYF; clone_size: -; v_call: TRBV5-1; j_call: TRBJ2-5; d_call: TRBD2
cdr3_nt: TGTGCCAGCAGCATCGGGACTAGTCTCTCTACGCAGTATTTT; cdr3_aa: CASSIGTSLSTQYF; clone_size: many; v_call: TRBV7-2; j_call: TRBJ2-3; d_call: TRBD2
cdr3_nt: TGTGCCAGCACCCCAGGGCCGAACACCGGGGAGCTGTTTTTT; cdr3_aa: CASTPGPNTGELFF; clone_size: -; v_call: TRBV25-1; j_call: TRBJ2-2; d_call: -
cdr3_nt: TGTGCCAGCAGCCTCCTGGAGCGGGTGTACAATGAGCAGTTCTTC; cdr3_aa: CASSLLERVYNEQFF; clone_size: few; v_call: TRBV7-2; j_call: TRBJ2-1; d_call: -